Sequencing of this T cell receptor (beta chain) was carried out in a study of blood T cell repertoires in COVID-19. As for the study in general: The United States, Italy and Spain were the sources of the acute and convalescent COVID-19 samples. PBMCs, B-cell-depleted T cells, or T cells were the source of the cDNA or gDNA that made up the material.

Methods used by the authors: Cell counts per sample came from amplifying reference gene primers. Method: immunoSEQ multiplex PCR; TCRdb's copy keeps in-frame clones and lacks some. The D gene and trimming were derived from the DNA, and the V and J assignments and clone size from that table. The sample consists of over 400,000 clones, 80% to 90% of them appearing once. Only a few counts were recorded for this clone. This CDR3 region has 18 residues. V lost 2 bases and J lost 0, with 14 bases in between. CDR1 is LGHDT, CDR2 YNNKEL, per germline (reference sequence). Material for sequencing was peripheral blood. The receptor comes from a woman aged 30 to 39 with active or convalescent COVID-19. The rearrangement links TRBV3-1 (or the pseudogene TRBV3-2) to TRBJ1-6; tentatively, D is TRBD1 (5 bases). CDR3 residues: CASSQIGGANSYNSPLHF. CDR3 nucleotides: TGTGCCAGCAGCCAAATCGGCGGGGCTAACTCCTATAATTCACCCCTCCACTTT.